Below are 26 T cell receptor beta chains sequenced from a single sample in a study of glioma-infiltrating T cells after dendritic cell vaccination. Using immunoSEQ multiplex PCR, the repertoire was profiled, and TCRdb retains in-frame clones only, with some absent. This sample has around 100,000 clones, with 75% to 85% found just once. Specimen: blood, collected before dendritic cell vaccination. The receptors were gathered from a human donor with glioblastoma.

The J gene is TRBJ1-1, the V gene TRBV11-2, with D unclear. The CDR3 has 11 residues. Germline assignment: CDR1 SGHAT and CDR2 FQNNGV. The V and J ends lost 5 bases and 7 bases respectively, with 8 bases between them. CDR3 DNA: TGTGCCAGCAGCGTAACAATTGAAGCTTTCTTT. This translates into CASSVTIEAFF.

The chain carries TRBV7-2 and TRBJ2-5; D possibly corresponds to TRBD2 (6 bases). CDR3 length: 16 amino acids. Germline values: CDR1 SGHTA, CDR2 FQGNSA. The ends were cut back, 5 bases at V and 5 bases at J, with 21 bases in the middle. CDR3 sequence: CASSRAQAGRGETQYF. DNA for the CDR3: TGTGCCAGCAGCCGCGCCCAGGCGGGGCGGGGTGAGACCCAGTACTTC.

V gene TRBV7-2 combines with J gene TRBJ2-3; TRBD2 matches at 7 bases. Losses at the gene ends were 2 bases for V and 4 bases for J; bases not matched to a gene: 6. The CDR3 runs to 15 residues. Germline values: CDR1 SGHTA, CDR2 FQGNSA. The CDR3 reads CASSLSLAGPDTQYF. The CDR3 DNA follows: TGTGCCAGCAGCTTATCTTTAGCGGGCCCAGATACGCAGTATTTT.

The chain employs TRBV5-1 and TRBJ1-4; TRBD1 agrees at 8 bases. The V gene end was trimmed by 4 bases and the J gene end by 6 bases; junction bases not matched to a gene: 8. Germline V lookup: CDR1 SGHRS, CDR2 YFSETQ. The CDR3 totals 15 residues. DNA of the CDR3: TGCGCCAGCAGCATAACCACAGGGGGGTATGAAAAACTGTTTTTT. This encodes CASSITTGGYEKLFF.

The rearrangement joins TRBV10-3 to TRBJ2-1, with 7 bases matching TRBD2. V lost 4 bases to trimming and J lost 0 bases; unmatched junction nucleotides: 6. Germline V gene data show CDR1 as ENHRY and CDR2 as SYGVKD. The CDR3 covers 16 residues. CDR3 DNA: TGTGCCATCAGTGGGGGGACTACGAGCTCCTACAATGAGCAGTTCTTC. Translated, it gives CAISGGTTSSYNEQFF.

The V gene is TRBV10-2, the J gene TRBJ2-5, with TRBD2 matching over 13 bases. J was trimmed by 5 bases and V by 7 bases; bases with no gene match: 4. CDR1 WSHSY and CDR2 SAAADI come from the germline V gene. The CDR3 is 14 amino acids. For the CDR3, the DNA is TGCGCCAGCACCCGGACTAGCGGGGGTGAGACCCAGTACTTC. This encodes CASTRTSGGETQYF.

This clone showed up just a few times. The chain combines TRBV6-6 with TRBJ1-4, with D uncertain. The V and J ends lost 4 bases and 0 bases respectively, with 6 bases between them. CDR3 length: 14 residues. Germline CDR1 and CDR2: MNHNY and SVGAGI (reference sequence). The CDR3 reads CASSLEPTNEKLFF. DNA of the CDR3: TGTGCCAGCAGTTTGGAGCCAACTAATGAAAAACTGTTTTTT.

This clone was observed once. The chain combines TRBV19 with TRBJ1-1; 8 nucleotides match TRBD1. CDR1 is LNHDA, CDR2 SQIVND, per germline (reference sequence). J was trimmed by 8 bases and V by 2 bases; bases with no gene match: 16. The CDR3 spans 17 residues. CDR3 sequence (DNA): TGTGCCAGTAGTATATGGACCCGACAGGGGTTGAACTGGGAAGCTTTCTTT. As protein: CASSIWTRQGLNWEAFF.

This clone showed up just once. The J gene is TRBJ2-7, the V gene TRBV11-2, with D unclear. V shed 4 bases and J shed 3 bases, with 7 bases lying between them. There are 12 residues in the CDR3. Germline V gene sequence: CDR1 SGHAT, CDR2 FQNNGV. The CDR3 coding sequence is TGTGCCAGCAGCTCCCCCTTCTACGAGCAGTACTTC. As protein: CASSSPFYEQYF.

This chain joins TRBV15 and TRBJ2-7; TRBD1 aligns across 10 bases. V was clipped by 3 bases and J by 1 base; unmatched bases: 6. The CDR3 loop spans 16 amino acids. Germline values: CDR1 LNHNV, CDR2 YYDKDF (reference sequence). CDR3 bases: TGTGCCACCAGCAGGTCCGGGACAGGGGATTCCTACGAGCAGTACTTC. Protein sequence: CATSRSGTGDSYEQYF.

This chain joins TRBV30 and TRBJ2-6, with a possible D match to TRBD1 (5 bases). Trimming took off 2 bases at V and 0 bases at J, with 14 bases between the two ends. The CDR3 runs 17 residues. Germline V gene lookup returns CDR1 GTSNPN and CDR2 SVGIG (reference sequence). CDR3 nucleotide sequence: TGTGCCTGGAGTCGGTTGTGGGGCCGCTCTGGGGCCAACGTCCTGACTTTC. Translated, it gives CAWSRLWGRSGANVLTF.

V usage is TRBV10-3 and J usage is TRBJ1-2, with 9 bases fitting TRBD1. The germline V gene encodes CDR1 ENHRY and CDR2 SYGVKD. The CDR3 is made up of 14 amino acids. Trimming cost V 6 bases and J 5 bases; bases outside gene matches: 7. The CDR3 here is CAIRPGQGVYGYTF. In DNA form, the CDR3 reads TGTGCCATCAGGCCGGGACAGGGTGTTTATGGCTACACCTTC.

The CDR3 bases are TGTGCCAGCACCCTTATTAGCCTAGCGGACAATGAGCAGTTCTTC. Its protein product is CASTLISLADNEQFF. The chain uses TRBV9 and TRBJ2-1, with 7 bases identical to TRBD2. Germline CDR1 is SGDLS and CDR2 is YYNGEE. CDR3 length: 15 amino acids. The ends lost 6 bases at V and 5 bases at J; junction bases unmatched: 11.

This chain connects TRBV7-6 to TRBJ1-1, with TRBD1 matching 10 bases. Per the germline V gene, CDR1 is SGHVS and CDR2 is FNYEAQ. V gave up 2 bases and J gave up 5 bases; unmatched junction bases: 5. The CDR3 has 15 residues. The CDR3 reads CASSLMDRGRTEAFF. In nucleotides, the CDR3 is TGTGCCAGCAGCTTAATGGACAGGGGGAGAACTGAAGCTTTCTTT.

The chain uses TRBV2 and TRBJ1-1; TRBD1 aligns across 8 bases. CDR3 length equals 14 residues. CDR1 is SNHLY and CDR2 is FYNNEI in the germline V gene. With V trimmed by 7 bases and J by 1 base, 5 bases remained unmatched. As DNA, the CDR3 is TGTGCCAGCAACCCTGGACAGGGGAACACTGAAGCTTTCTTT. Amino acids: CASNPGQGNTEAFF.

This clone was observed once. V usage is TRBV9 and J usage is TRBJ2-1, with 9 nucleotides matching TRBD2. The CDR3 is made up of 16 amino acids. V shed 0 bases and J 2 bases; nucleotides not matched to a gene: 3. Germline V gene sequence: CDR1 SGDLS, CDR2 YYNGEE. CDR3 in DNA: TGTGCCAGCAGCGTAGGGGGCGGGGGGGCCTACAATGAGCAGTTCTTC. Translation: CASSVGGGGAYNEQFF.

This clone was recorded only once. The genes are TRBV18 and TRBJ2-4; D is uncertain. The germline CDR1 and CDR2 sequences are KGHSH and LQKENI. Trimming cost V 0 bases and J 0 bases, with 9 bases left between them. The CDR3 is 16 amino acids. The CDR3 DNA follows: TGTGCCAGCTCACCACCGCGGATGGGAGCCAAAAACATTCAGTACTTC. Translating it yields CASSPPRMGAKNIQYF.

The CDR3 loop is CASSQDAQMNTEAFF. The CDR3, as DNA: TGCGCCAGCAGCCAAGATGCCCAGATGAACACTGAAGCTTTCTTT. The gene calls are TRBV4-1 and TRBJ1-1, with no clear D. This CDR3 has 15 residues. Germline lookup yields CDR1 MGHRA and CDR2 YSYEKL. V lost 0 bases and J 0 bases, leaving 8 bases between the germline ends.

J is TRBJ2-7 and V is TRBV27; 12 nucleotides agree with TRBD2. Germline V gene sequence: CDR1 MNHEY, CDR2 SMNVEV (reference sequence). The CDR3 is made up of 14 amino acids. With V trimmed by 6 bases and J by 3 bases, 3 bases remained unmatched. In DNA, the CDR3 is TGTGCCAGCAGACTAGCGGGGGGCCGCTACGAGCAGTACTTC. Its translation is CASRLAGGRYEQYF.

This clone was found a few times. The CDR3 DNA sequence: TGTGCCAGCAACCGGAGGGAAGCTTTCTTT. Protein product: CASNRREAFF. The V and J genes are TRBV2 and TRBJ1-1; D remains unclear. Germline V gene sequence: CDR1 SNHLY, CDR2 FYNNEI. The CDR3 consists of 10 residues. Trimming stripped 7 bases from V and 8 bases from J, with 8 bases between. The whole variable domain, filled in from reference TRBV2 and TRBJ1-1, reads EPEVTQTPSHQVTQMGQEVILRCVPISNHLYFYWYRQILGQKVEFLVSFYNNEISEKSEIFDDQFSVERPDGSNFTLKIRSTKLEDSAMYFCASNRREAFFGQGTRLTVV.

In DNA form, the CDR3 reads TGTGCCTGGAGTCCCCTAGTAGGGGGGGACTATGGCTACACCTTC. This translates into CAWSPLVGGDYGYTF. V and J are TRBV30 and TRBJ1-2, with TRBD1 as a possible D gene (6 bases). V lost 2 bases and J 3 bases, leaving 16 bases between the germline ends. The CDR3 extends over 15 amino acids. In germline, CDR1 is GTSNPN, CDR2 SVGIG (reference sequence).

J is TRBJ2-7 and V is TRBV19; no clear D gene. This CDR3 has 12 amino acids. The V and J ends lost 7 bases and 4 bases respectively, with 11 bases between them. The germline gives CDR1 LNHDA, CDR2 SQIVND (reference sequence). DNA for the CDR3: TGTGCCAGTACAGAAAACGGGTACGAGCAGTACTTC. Protein: CASTENGYEQYF.

V usage is TRBV15 and J usage is TRBJ2-1, with 11 nucleotides matching TRBD1. Germline lookup yields CDR1 LNHNV and CDR2 YYDKDF (reference sequence). V gave up 4 bases and J gave up 7 bases; unmatched junction bases: 9. CDR3 size: 16 residues. For the CDR3, the DNA is TGTGCCACCAGCACTTTCCGGGACAGGGGGGGGAATGAGCAGTTCTTC. It encodes CATSTFRDRGGNEQFF.

The V and J genes are TRBV30 and TRBJ1-4, with TRBD1 as a possible D gene (6 bases). The length of the CDR3 is 16 residues. V lost 6 bases, J lost 4 bases, and 21 bases lay in between. The V gene's germline CDR1 is GTSNPN and CDR2 SVGIG (reference sequence). The CDR3: CACSTGKQWGNEKLFF. CDR3 bases: TGTGCCTGCTCCACAGGGAAACAGTGGGGTAATGAAAAACTGTTTTTT.

The chain recombines TRBV6-5 with TRBJ2-7; D perhaps matches TRBD2 (6 bases). Germline CDR1 reads MNHEY; CDR2 reads SVGAGI. V was pared by 5 bases and J by 5 bases, with 16 bases between. This CDR3 is built from 14 residues. This CDR3 reads CASSVGRRGHEQYF. In nucleotides, the CDR3 is TGTGCCAGCAGTGTTGGGAGGAGGGGCCACGAGCAGTACTTC.

This sequence joins TRBV4-3 and TRBJ1-6, with D unclear. CDR1 and CDR2 (germline): LGHNA, YSLEER. Deletions cut 0 bases from V and 9 bases from J, with 12 bases between. There are 15 residues in the CDR3. This CDR3 reads CASSQESSRLSPLHF. The CDR3 DNA follows: TGCGCCAGCAGCCAAGAAAGTTCCAGACTTTCACCCCTCCACTTT.